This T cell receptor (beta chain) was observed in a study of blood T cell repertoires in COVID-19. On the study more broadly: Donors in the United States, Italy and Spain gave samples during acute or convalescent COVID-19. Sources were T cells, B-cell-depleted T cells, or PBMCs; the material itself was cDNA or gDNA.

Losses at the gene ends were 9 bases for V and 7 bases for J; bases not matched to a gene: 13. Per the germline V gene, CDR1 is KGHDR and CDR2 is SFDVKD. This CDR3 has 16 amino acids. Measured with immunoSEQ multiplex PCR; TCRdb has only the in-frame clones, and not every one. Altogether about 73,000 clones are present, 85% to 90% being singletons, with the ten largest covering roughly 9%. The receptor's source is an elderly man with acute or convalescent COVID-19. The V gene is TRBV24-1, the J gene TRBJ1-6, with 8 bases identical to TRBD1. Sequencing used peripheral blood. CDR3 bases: TGTGCCACCCTGAATGAGACAGGGGTGGAGAATTCACCCCTCCACTTT. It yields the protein CATLNETGVENSPLHF.